The 18 T cell receptor beta chains presented below share a single source sample, sequenced in a study of blood T cell repertoires in COVID-19. Clones were read by immunoSEQ multiplex PCR, and TCRdb kept only the in-frame ones, dropping some. Of approximately 170,000 clones listed, just over 85% are singletons. Sequencing was done on a sample of peripheral blood. The source is a man over 45 with active or convalescent COVID-19.

The chain combines TRBV20-1 with TRBJ1-1; D gene ambiguous. V lost 3 bases to trimming and J lost 6 bases, with 11 bases between them. The CDR3 loop spans 12 amino acids. The germline V gene encodes CDR1 DFQATT and CDR2 SNEGSKA (reference sequence). The CDR3 region has the DNA TGCAGTGCTAGTCTTGCGAAGTCTGAAGCTTTCTTT. Translation gives CSASLAKSEAFF.

The chain recombines TRBV19 with TRBJ2-1; 7 nucleotides line up with TRBD1. CDR1 and CDR2 (germline): LNHDA, SQIVND (reference sequence). The V gene end was trimmed by 7 bases and the J gene end by 0 bases; junction bases not matched to a gene: 6. CDR3 length equals 15 residues. The DNA for the CDR3 is TGTGCCAGTAATCAGGGGGTTAGCTCCTACAATGAGCAGTTCTTC. This codes for CASNQGVSSYNEQFF.

V and J are TRBV6-5 and TRBJ2-2, with TRBD1 identical over 7 bases. This CDR3 spans 14 amino acids. Germline lookup yields CDR1 MNHEY and CDR2 SVGAGI. The V segment lost 9 bases and the J segment 5 bases; nucleotides outside the gene matches: 9. DNA of the CDR3: TGTGCCAGGGCAACAGGGGTAGTAACCGGGGAGCTGTTTTTT. It encodes CARATGVVTGELFF.

The CDR3 region is CASRAPGQGYEQYF. The CDR3 coding sequence is TGTGCCAGCAGAGCACCCGGACAGGGCTATGAGCAGTACTTC. The chain links TRBV14 to TRBJ2-7; 8 bases fit TRBD1. Germline V gene data show CDR1 as SGHDN and CDR2 as FVKESK. Trimming removed 6 bases from V and 7 bases from J; junction bases left unmatched: 11. The CDR3 totals 14 residues. The full variable domain, in which reference TRBV14 and TRBJ2-7 provide the parts outside the CDR3, is EAGVTQFPSHSVIEKGQTVTLRCDPISGHDNLYWYRRVMGKEIKFLLHFVKESKQDESGMPNNRFLAERTGGTYSTLKVQPAELEDSGVYFCASRAPGQGYEQYFGPGTRLTVT.

The chain employs TRBV7-3 and TRBJ1-2; D gene ambiguous. The CDR3 is 13 amino acids. The V end lost 3 bases, the J end lost 5 bases, and 10 bases lay between the germline ends. Germline CDR1 and CDR2: SGHTA and FQGTGA. The CDR3 nucleotides are TGTGCCAGCAGCTTGATAGATGGTTATGGCTACACCTTC. Its translation: CASSLIDGYGYTF.

This chain connects TRBV27 to TRBJ1-3; weak D call: TRBD1 (5 bases). Germline V gene sequence: CDR1 MNHEY, CDR2 SMNVEV (reference sequence). With 0 bases removed from V and 2 bases from J, the gap between germline ends came to 8 bases. The CDR3 runs to 15 residues. The CDR3 is CASSLSTRAGNTIYF. DNA for the CDR3: TGTGCCAGCAGTTTATCAACCAGGGCTGGAAACACCATATATTTT.

The CDR3 region has the DNA TGTGCCAGCTCCGGACTAGCGGGGGTCAATGAGCAGTTCTTC. It encodes CASSGLAGVNEQFF. This chain connects TRBV18 to TRBJ2-1, with 13 bases identical to TRBD2. Germline trimming cut 6 bases from V and 6 bases from J; bases unmatched to any gene: 2. The CDR3 is made up of 14 amino acids. Per the germline V gene, CDR1 is KGHSH and CDR2 is LQKENI.

The V gene is TRBV4-3, the J gene TRBJ1-4, with D possibly TRBD1 on 5 matching bases. This CDR3 comprises 15 residues. Germline V gene lookup returns CDR1 LGHNA and CDR2 YSLEER. The germline V and J ends were trimmed by 0 bases and 7 bases, with 12 bases remaining between them. CDR3 loop: CASSQDLEGREKLFF. The CDR3 coding sequence is TGCGCCAGCAGCCAAGATCTGGAGGGACGTGAAAAACTGTTTTTT.

The chain recombines TRBV6-1 with TRBJ2-7; 15 positions match TRBD2. Unmatched junction bases numbered 8, after V lost 4 bases and J lost 1 base. The CDR3 length is 18 residues. Germline lookup yields CDR1 MNHNS and CDR2 SASEGT. The CDR3 nucleotides read TGTGCCAGCAGTGCGCCGGCCGGGACTAGCGGGAGGTCCTACGAGCAGTACTTC. It encodes CASSAPAGTSGRSYEQYF.

This sequence joins TRBV5-1 and TRBJ2-1; TRBD2 agrees at 11 bases. This CDR3 comprises 15 residues. Germline V gene lookup returns CDR1 SGHRS and CDR2 YFSETQ. The V segment lost 1 base and the J segment 9 bases; nucleotides outside the gene matches: 6. The DNA for the CDR3 is TGCGCCAGCAGCTTGAATAGCGGGAGGGTGTCTGAGCAGTTCTTC. This encodes CASSLNSGRVSEQFF.

The sample holds one count of this clone. The V call is TRBV15, the J call TRBJ2-5; D perhaps matches TRBD2 (6 bases). Per germline, CDR1 LNHNV and CDR2 YYDKDF (reference sequence). The CDR3 loop spans 14 amino acids. V lost 5 bases and J 3 bases, leaving 13 bases between the germline ends. The CDR3 DNA sequence: TGTGCCACCAGCCCCCGACTAGGTGAAGAGACCCAGTACTTC. Its protein is CATSPRLGEETQYF.

The gene calls are TRBV19 and TRBJ1-5; tentatively, D is TRBD1 (6 bases). V was shortened by 1 base and J by 0 bases, with 13 bases between the two germline ends. The CDR3 is 17 amino acids. From germline, CDR1 is LNHDA and CDR2 SQIVND (reference sequence). The CDR3 sequence is CASSIARTVYSNQPQHF. The DNA of the CDR3 is TGTGCCAGTAGTATAGCCCGGACAGTTTATAGCAATCAGCCCCAGCATTTT.

The CDR3 region has the DNA TGTGCCCGGACACCCCAGGGGTTCCGCACAGATACGCAGTATTTT. It translates to CARTPQGFRTDTQYF. The chain combines TRBV30 with TRBJ2-3, with D maybe TRBD1 (6 bases). Per germline, CDR1 GTSNPN and CDR2 SVGIG (reference sequence). There are 15 residues in the CDR3. Trimming shortened V by 8 bases and J by 1 base, and 19 bases separated the two germline ends.

The rearrangement links TRBV9 to TRBJ2-2, with 13 nucleotides matching TRBD2. J lost 7 bases, V lost 0 bases, and 3 bases had no gene match. This CDR3 spans 16 amino acids. Germline loops: CDR1 SGDLS, CDR2 YYNGEE. Written as DNA, the CDR3 is TGTGCCAGCAGCGTAGGGACTAGCGGGAGTCTCGGGGAGCTGTTTTTT. This sequence encodes CASSVGTSGSLGELFF.

This chain uses TRBV5-1 with TRBJ2-1, with 8 nucleotides matching TRBD2. The CDR3 has 15 amino acids. The V gene end was trimmed by 0 bases and the J gene end by 8 bases; junction bases not matched to a gene: 7. The germline V gene has CDR1 SGHRS and CDR2 YFSETQ. This chain's CDR3 is CASSLVAGGVHEQFF. CDR3 sequence (DNA): TGCGCCAGCAGCTTGGTGGCGGGAGGAGTCCATGAGCAGTTCTTC.

This chain joins TRBV10-3 and TRBJ2-1; D is possibly TRBD2 (5 bases). The germline CDR1 and CDR2 sequences are ENHRY and SYGVKD. The CDR3 has 13 amino acids. Trimming cost V 6 bases and J 5 bases, with 11 bases left between them. The CDR3 spells CAIRKDSHNEQFF. The DNA of the CDR3 is TGTGCCATCAGGAAGGACTCTCACAATGAGCAGTTCTTC.

The V gene is TRBV29-1, the J gene TRBJ1-1, with D uncertain. This CDR3 region has 13 residues. Trimming removed 3 bases from V and 0 bases from J, with 8 bases in between. Germline V gene sequence: CDR1 SQVTM, CDR2 ANQGSEA. This chain's CDR3 is CSVDYILNTEAFF. For the CDR3, the DNA is TGCAGCGTTGACTATATCCTGAACACTGAAGCTTTCTTT.

The chain has TRBV10-2 and TRBJ1-1; no firm D call. The CDR3 runs 11 residues. Germline values: CDR1 WSHSY, CDR2 SAAADI. Trimming stripped 8 bases from V and 4 bases from J, with 8 bases between. CDR3: CASREATEAFF. CDR3 DNA sequence: TGCGCCAGCCGGGAGGCCACTGAAGCTTTCTTT.